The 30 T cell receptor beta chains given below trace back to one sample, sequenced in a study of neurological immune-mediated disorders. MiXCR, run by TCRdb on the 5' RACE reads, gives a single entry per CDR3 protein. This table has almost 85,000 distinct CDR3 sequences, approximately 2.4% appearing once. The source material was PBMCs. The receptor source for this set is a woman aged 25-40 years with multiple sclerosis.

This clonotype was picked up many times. The DNA of the CDR3 is TGTGCCATCAGCCCGGGACTAGCGGCGGATGAGCAGTTCTTC. Translated, it gives CAISPGLAADEQFF. The rearrangement links TRBV10-3 to TRBJ2-1; 11 nucleotides agree with TRBD2. The CDR3 has 14 residues. In germline, CDR1 is ENHRY, CDR2 SYGVKD. The ends lost 6 bases at V and 8 bases at J; junction bases unmatched: 6.

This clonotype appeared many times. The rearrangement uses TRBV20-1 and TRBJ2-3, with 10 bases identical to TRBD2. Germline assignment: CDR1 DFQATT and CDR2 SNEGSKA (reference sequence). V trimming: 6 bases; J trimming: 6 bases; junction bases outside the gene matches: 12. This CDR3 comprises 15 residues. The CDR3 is CSASRDLAGVDTQYF. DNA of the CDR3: TGCAGTGCCAGCCGAGATCTAGCGGGAGTGGATACGCAGTATTTT.

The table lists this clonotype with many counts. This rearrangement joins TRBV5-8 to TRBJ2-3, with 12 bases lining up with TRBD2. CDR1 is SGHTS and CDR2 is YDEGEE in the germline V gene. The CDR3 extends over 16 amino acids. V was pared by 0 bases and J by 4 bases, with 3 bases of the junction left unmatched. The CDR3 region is CASSLGTSGTSDTQYF. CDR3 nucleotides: TGTGCCAGCAGCTTGGGGACTAGCGGGACGTCAGATACGCAGTATTTT.

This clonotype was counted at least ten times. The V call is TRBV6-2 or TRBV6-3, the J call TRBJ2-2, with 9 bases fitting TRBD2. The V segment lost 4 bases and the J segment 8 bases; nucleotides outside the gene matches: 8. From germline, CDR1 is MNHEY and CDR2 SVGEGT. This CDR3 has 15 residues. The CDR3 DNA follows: TGTGCCAGCAGTTCGGATAGCGGGAGTTTTGGGGAGCTGTTTTTT. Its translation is CASSSDSGSFGELFF.

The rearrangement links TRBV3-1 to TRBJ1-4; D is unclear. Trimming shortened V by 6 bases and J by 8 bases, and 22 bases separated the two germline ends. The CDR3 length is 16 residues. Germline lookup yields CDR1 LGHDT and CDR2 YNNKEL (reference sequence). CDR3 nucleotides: TGTGCCAGCAGTCTCTCGAATGGTCGGATGGGGGAAAAACTGTTTTTT. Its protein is CASSLSNGRMGEKLFF.

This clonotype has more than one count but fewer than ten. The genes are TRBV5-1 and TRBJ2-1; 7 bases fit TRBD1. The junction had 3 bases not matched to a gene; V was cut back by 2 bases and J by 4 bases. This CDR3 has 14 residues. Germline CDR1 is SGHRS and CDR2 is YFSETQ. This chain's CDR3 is CASSFETGYNEQFF. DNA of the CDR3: TGCGCCAGCAGCTTCGAGACAGGGTACAATGAGCAGTTCTTC.

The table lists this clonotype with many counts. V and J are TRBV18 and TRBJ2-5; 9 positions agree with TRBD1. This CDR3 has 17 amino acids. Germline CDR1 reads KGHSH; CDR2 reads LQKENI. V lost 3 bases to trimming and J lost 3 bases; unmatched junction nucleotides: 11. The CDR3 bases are TGTGCCAGCTCACCTTTCATGTTGGGACAGGGTGAAGAGACCCAGTACTTC. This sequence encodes CASSPFMLGQGEETQYF.

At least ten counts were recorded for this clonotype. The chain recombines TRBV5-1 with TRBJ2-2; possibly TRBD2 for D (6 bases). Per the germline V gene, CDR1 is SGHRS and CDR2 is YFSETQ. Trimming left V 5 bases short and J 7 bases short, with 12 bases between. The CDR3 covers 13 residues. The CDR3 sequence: CASRRLVDGELFF. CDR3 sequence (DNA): TGCGCCAGCAGAAGACTAGTAGACGGGGAGCTGTTTTTT.

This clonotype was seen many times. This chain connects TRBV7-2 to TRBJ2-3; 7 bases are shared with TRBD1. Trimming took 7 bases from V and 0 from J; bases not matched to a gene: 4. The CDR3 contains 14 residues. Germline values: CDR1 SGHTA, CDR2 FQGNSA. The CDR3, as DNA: TGTGCCAGCACCGGACAGGACAGCACAGATACGCAGTATTTT. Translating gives CASTGQDSTDTQYF.

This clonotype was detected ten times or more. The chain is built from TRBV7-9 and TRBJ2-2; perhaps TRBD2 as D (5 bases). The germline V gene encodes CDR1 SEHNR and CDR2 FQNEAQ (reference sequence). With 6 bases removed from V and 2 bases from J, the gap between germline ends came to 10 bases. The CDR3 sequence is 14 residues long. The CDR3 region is CASRDGVNTGELFF. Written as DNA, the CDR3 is TGTGCCAGCAGAGACGGGGTTAACACCGGGGAGCTGTTTTTT. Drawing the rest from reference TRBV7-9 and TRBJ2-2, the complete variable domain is DTGVSQNPRHKITKRGQNVTFRCDPISEHNRLYWYRQTLGQGPEFLTYFQNEAQLEKSRLLSDRFSAERPKGSFSTLEIQRTEQGDSAMYLCASRDGVNTGELFFGEGSRLTVL.

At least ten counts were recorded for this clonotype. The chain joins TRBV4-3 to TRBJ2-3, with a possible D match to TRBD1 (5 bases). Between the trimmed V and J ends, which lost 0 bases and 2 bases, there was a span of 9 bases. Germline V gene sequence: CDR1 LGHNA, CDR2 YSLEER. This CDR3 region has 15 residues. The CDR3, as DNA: TGCGCCAGCAGCCAAGAGCAGACAGCCACAGATACGCAGTATTTT. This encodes CASSQEQTATDTQYF.

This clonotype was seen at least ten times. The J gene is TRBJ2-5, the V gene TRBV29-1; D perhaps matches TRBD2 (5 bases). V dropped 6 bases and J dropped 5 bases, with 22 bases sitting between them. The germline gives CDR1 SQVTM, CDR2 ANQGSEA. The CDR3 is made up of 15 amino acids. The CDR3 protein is CSVRLGFAGVETQYF. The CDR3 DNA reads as TGCAGCGTCCGACTTGGGTTCGCGGGTGTGGAGACCCAGTACTTC. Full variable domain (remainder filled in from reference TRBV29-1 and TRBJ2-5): SAVISQKPSRDICQRGTSLTIQCQVDSQVTMMFWYRQQPGQSLTLIATANQGSEATYESGFVIDKFPISRPNLTFSTLTVSNMSPEDSSIYLCSVRLGFAGVETQYFGPGTRLLVL.

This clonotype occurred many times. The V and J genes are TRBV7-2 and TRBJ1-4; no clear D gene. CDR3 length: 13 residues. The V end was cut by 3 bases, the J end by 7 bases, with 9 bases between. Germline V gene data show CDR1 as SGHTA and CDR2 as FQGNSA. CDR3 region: CASSFTWGEKLFF. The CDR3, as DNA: TGTGCCAGCAGCTTTACTTGGGGTGAAAAACTGTTTTTT. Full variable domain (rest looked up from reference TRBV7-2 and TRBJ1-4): GAGVSQSPSNKVTEKGKDVELRCDPISGHTALYWYRQSLGQGLEFLIYFQGNSAPDKSGLPSDRFSAERTGGSVSTLTIQRTQQEDSAVYLCASSFTWGEKLFFGSGTQLSVL.

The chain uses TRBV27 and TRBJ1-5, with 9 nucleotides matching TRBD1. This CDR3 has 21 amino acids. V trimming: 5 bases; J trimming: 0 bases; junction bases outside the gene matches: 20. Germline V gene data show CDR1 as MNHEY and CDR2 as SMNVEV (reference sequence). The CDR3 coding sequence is TGTGCCAGCAGTGCAACATTTTCCCGGGACAGGGAGGTTTATAGCAATCAGCCCCAGCATTTT. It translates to CASSATFSRDREVYSNQPQHF.

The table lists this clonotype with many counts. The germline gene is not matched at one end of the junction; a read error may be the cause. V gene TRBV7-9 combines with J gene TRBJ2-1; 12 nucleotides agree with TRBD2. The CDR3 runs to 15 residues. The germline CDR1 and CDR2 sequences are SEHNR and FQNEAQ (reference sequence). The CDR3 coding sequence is TGTGCCAGCAGCCTAGCGGGAGGGGTCAACAATGAGCAGTTCTTC. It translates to CASSLAGGVNNEQFF.

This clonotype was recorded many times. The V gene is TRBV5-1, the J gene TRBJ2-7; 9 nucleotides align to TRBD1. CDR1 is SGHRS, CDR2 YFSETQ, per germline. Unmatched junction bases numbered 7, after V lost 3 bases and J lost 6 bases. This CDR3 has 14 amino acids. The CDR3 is CASSWDRVEGEQYF. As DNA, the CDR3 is TGCGCCAGCAGCTGGGACAGGGTCGAAGGCGAGCAGTACTTC.

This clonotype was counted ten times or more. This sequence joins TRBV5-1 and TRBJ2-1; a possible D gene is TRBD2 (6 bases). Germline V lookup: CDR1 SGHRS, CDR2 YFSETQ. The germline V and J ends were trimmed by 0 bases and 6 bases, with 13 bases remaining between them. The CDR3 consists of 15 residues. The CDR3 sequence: CASSLVGGSSNEQFF. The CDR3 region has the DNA TGCGCCAGCAGCTTGGTGGGAGGCTCATCCAATGAGCAGTTCTTC.

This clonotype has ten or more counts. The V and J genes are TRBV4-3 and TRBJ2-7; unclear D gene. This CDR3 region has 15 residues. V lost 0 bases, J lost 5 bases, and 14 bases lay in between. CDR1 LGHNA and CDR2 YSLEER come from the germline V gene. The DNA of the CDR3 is TGCGCCAGCAGCCAAGAAGCCAACCGCGGTCACGAGCAGTACTTC. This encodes CASSQEANRGHEQYF.

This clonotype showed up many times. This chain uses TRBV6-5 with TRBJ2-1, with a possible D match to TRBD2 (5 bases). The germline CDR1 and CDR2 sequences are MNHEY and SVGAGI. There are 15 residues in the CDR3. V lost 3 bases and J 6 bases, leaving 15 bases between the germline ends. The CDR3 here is CASSYSGSLFNEQFF. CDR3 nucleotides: TGTGCCAGCAGTTATTCGGGGTCCCTTTTCAATGAGCAGTTCTTC.

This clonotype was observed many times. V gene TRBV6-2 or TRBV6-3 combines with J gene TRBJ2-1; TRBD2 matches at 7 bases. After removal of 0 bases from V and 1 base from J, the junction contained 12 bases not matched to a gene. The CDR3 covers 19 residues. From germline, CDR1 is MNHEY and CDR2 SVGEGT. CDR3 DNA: TGTGCCAGCAGTTACTCGGGGACTACCCAAGACACTTCCTACAATGAGCAGTTCTTC. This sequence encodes CASSYSGTTQDTSYNEQFF.

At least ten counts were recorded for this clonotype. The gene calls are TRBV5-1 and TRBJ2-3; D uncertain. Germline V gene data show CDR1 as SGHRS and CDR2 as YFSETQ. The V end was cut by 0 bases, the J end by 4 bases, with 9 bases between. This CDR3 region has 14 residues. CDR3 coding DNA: TGCGCCAGCAGCTTGGGATACGATGCAGATACGCAGTATTTT. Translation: CASSLGYDADTQYF.

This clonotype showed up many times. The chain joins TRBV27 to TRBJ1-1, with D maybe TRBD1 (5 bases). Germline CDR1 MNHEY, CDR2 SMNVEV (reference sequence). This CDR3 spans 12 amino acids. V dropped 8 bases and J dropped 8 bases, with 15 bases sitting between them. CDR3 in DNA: TGTGCCAGCCCAGTACAGGAGGTCGAAGCTTTCTTT. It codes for CASPVQEVEAFF.

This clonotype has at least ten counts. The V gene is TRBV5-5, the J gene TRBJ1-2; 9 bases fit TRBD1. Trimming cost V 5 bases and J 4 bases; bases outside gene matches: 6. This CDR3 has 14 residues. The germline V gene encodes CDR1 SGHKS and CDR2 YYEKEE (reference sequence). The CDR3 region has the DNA TGTGCCAGCAGGTCGGGACAGGGAACCTATGGCTACACCTTC. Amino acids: CASRSGQGTYGYTF.

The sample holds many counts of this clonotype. CDR3 sequence: CSVDSGANTEAFF. The CDR3 DNA reads TGCAGCGTTGACTCAGGGGCGAACACTGAAGCTTTCTTT. V usage is TRBV29-1 and J usage is TRBJ1-1, with D possibly matching TRBD1 (6 bases). This CDR3 is built from 13 residues. Trimming left V 3 bases short and J 1 base short, with 9 bases between. Germline V gives CDR1 SQVTM, CDR2 ANQGSEA.

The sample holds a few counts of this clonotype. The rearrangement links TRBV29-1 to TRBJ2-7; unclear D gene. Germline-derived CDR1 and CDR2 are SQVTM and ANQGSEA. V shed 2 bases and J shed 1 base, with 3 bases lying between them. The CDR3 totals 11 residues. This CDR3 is CSVESSYEQYF. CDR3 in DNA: TGCAGCGTTGAAAGTTCCTACGAGCAGTACTTC.

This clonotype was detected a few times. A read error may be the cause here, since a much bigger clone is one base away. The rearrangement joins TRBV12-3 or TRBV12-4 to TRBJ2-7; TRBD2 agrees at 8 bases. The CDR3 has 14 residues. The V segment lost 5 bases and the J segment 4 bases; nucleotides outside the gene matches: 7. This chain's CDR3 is CASSQGLDLYEQYF. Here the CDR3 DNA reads TGTGCCAGCAGTCAGGGACTAGACTTATACGAGCAGTACTTC.

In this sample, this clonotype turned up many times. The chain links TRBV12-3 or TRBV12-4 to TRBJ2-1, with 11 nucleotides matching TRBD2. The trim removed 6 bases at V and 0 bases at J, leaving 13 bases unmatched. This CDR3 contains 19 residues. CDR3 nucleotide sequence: TGTGCCAGCAGGCGCGCTAGCGGGAGGTCTCGAAGCTCCTACAATGAGCAGTTCTTC. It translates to CASRRASGRSRSSYNEQFF.

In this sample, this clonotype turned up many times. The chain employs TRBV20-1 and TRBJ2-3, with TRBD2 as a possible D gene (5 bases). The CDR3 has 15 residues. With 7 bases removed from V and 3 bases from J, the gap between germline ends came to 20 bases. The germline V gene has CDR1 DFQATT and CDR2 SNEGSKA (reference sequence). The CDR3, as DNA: TGCAGTGTCCACGGGGTCGGGGTCGAAACAGATACGCAGTATTTT. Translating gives CSVHGVGVETDTQYF.

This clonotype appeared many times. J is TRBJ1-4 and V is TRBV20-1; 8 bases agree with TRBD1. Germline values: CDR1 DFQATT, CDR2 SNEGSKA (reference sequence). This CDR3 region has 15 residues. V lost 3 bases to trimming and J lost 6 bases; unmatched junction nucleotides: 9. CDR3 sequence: CSARAPRGRDEKLFF. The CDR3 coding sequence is TGCAGTGCTAGGGCGCCCAGGGGGCGCGATGAAAAACTGTTTTTT.

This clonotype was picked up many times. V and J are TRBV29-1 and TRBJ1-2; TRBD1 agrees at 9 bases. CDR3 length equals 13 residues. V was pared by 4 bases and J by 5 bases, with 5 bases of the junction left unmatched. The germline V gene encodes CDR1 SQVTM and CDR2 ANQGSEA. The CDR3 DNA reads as TGCAGCGTTGGGGACAGGGCCTTATATGGCTACACCTTC. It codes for CSVGDRALYGYTF.